A single sample gave rise to the 17 T cell receptor beta chains below, sequenced in a study of blood T cells in healthy people across ages. The authors ran a second PCR of roughly 6 to 11 cycles using a sample-barcoded 5' primer and a J-beta primer mix. TCRdb fed the 5' RACE reads into MiXCR, producing one record per CDR3 protein. The data contain around 940,000 distinct CDR3 sequences, roughly 51% of them seen just once; the ten biggest clones take up about a fifth. The specimen was blood. The origin of the receptors is a woman aged 55-69 years in good health.

The chain links TRBV11-2 to TRBJ1-4, with D unresolved. Germline V gives CDR1 SGHAT, CDR2 FQNNGV. Trimming took 0 bases from V and 12 from J, leaving 11 bases between them. There are 13 residues in the CDR3. DNA for the CDR3: TGTGCCAGCAGCTTAGAGGTGGTGAGGGAACTGTTTTTT. Amino acid sequence: CASSLEVVRELFF.

The V and J genes are TRBV7-8 and TRBJ2-1; D is undetermined. The CDR3 is 11 amino acids. Looked up from germline, CDR1 is SGHVS and CDR2 is FQNEAQ. V was trimmed by 8 bases and J by 7 bases, leaving 9 bases between them. The CDR3 DNA reads TGTGCCAGCCGCAGCGTGAATGAGCAGTTCTTC. This encodes CASRSVNEQFF.

This sequence joins TRBV25-1 and TRBJ1-6; no clear D gene. Germline values: CDR1 MGHDK, CDR2 SYGVNS. This CDR3 is built from 15 residues. V shed 2 bases and J shed 9 bases, with 14 bases lying between them. This CDR3 reads CASSEHSGEASPLHF. CDR3 sequence (DNA): TGTGCCAGCAGTGAACATAGCGGGGAAGCTTCACCCCTCCACTTT.

This sequence joins TRBV4-1 and TRBJ1-2; TRBD1 agrees at 12 bases. The CDR3 length is 16 residues. Germline V gene data show CDR1 as MGHRA and CDR2 as YSYEKL. The V gene end was trimmed by 1 base and the J gene end by 8 bases; junction bases not matched to a gene: 8. The CDR3 sequence is CASSQVYGTGGGGYTF. CDR3 in DNA: TGCGCCAGCAGCCAAGTTTATGGGACAGGGGGCGGAGGCTACACCTTC.

This chain links TRBV7-2 with TRBJ2-5; TRBD1 aligns across 7 bases. Germline V CDR1 and CDR2: SGHTA, FQGNSA. This CDR3 is 15 amino acids long. The V segment lost 6 bases and the J segment 4 bases; nucleotides outside the gene matches: 11. CDR3 residues: CASSSTAGGVETQYF. CDR3 in DNA: TGTGCCAGCAGTTCCACCGCAGGGGGTGTAGAGACCCAGTACTTC.

This clonotype appeared a few times. One end of the junction fails to match germline, which may point to a read error. The CDR3 protein is CNARAHRHEQFF. CDR3 in DNA: TGCAATGCTAGAGCCCACCGTCATGAGCAGTTCTTC. V gene TRBV20-1 combines with J gene TRBJ2-1; D gene uncertain. Germline V gene data show CDR1 as DFQATT and CDR2 as SNEGSKA (reference sequence). The CDR3 has 12 amino acids.

This clonotype was recorded a few times. The V gene is TRBV3-1, the J gene TRBJ1-5; 9 nucleotides line up with TRBD1. CDR1 LGHDT and CDR2 YNNKEL come from the germline V gene (reference sequence). This CDR3 is 20 amino acids long. J lost 1 base, V lost 1 base, and 14 bases had no gene match. In DNA, the CDR3 is TGTGCCAGCAGCCAAGGAAATAGGGACAGGGTGCGATTGAGCAATCAGCCCCAGCATTTT. This gives the protein CASSQGNRDRVRLSNQPQHF.

This chain connects TRBV4-1 to TRBJ1-1, with no clear D. The germline V gene has CDR1 MGHRA and CDR2 YSYEKL. CDR3 size: 15 residues. Trimming stripped 0 bases from V and 6 bases from J, with 14 bases between. DNA of the CDR3: TGCGCCAGCAGCCAAGATCCGTACGGGAGCCCTGAAGCTTTCTTT. Translating it yields CASSQDPYGSPEAFF.

This chain joins TRBV4-2 and TRBJ1-1, with D hard to call. The germline V gene has CDR1 LGHNA and CDR2 YNFKEQ. The V and J ends lost 2 bases and 3 bases respectively, with 19 bases between them. CDR3 length equals 17 residues. The CDR3, as DNA: TGTGCCAGCAGCCAACTGCCCGGGAAGAGCACCCACACTGAAGCTTTCTTT. Its translation: CASSQLPGKSTHTEAFF.

This clonotype was picked up many times. The chain recombines TRBV15 with TRBJ2-6; no firm D call. CDR1 is LNHNV and CDR2 is YYDKDF in the germline V gene (reference sequence). The V gene lost 1 base and the J gene lost 2 bases, with 3 bases spanning the gap. This CDR3 has 14 amino acids. CDR3 DNA sequence: TGTGCCACCAGCAGAGGTGCTGGGGCCAACGTCCTGACTTTC. This translates into CATSRGAGANVLTF.

Only a few counts were recorded for this clonotype. V is TRBV29-1 and J is TRBJ2-7; 7 bases align to TRBD1. With 3 bases clipped from V and 7 bases from J, the junction kept 6 bases outside the gene matches. This CDR3 contains 12 residues. Germline values: CDR1 SQVTM, CDR2 ANQGSEA. The CDR3: CSVDRGTGEQYF. CDR3 sequence (DNA): TGCAGCGTTGACAGGGGGACGGGTGAGCAGTACTTC.

CDR3 nucleotides: TGTGCCAGCAGTTTCAAGCTGGGGGGCTGCGAGCAGTACTTC. Translated, it gives CASSFKLGGCEQYF. This chain links TRBV27 with TRBJ2-5, with D tentatively TRBD1 or TRBD2 (6 bases each). The DNA end is more similar to TRBJ2-7, so the J call may be wrong. In germline, CDR1 is MNHEY, CDR2 SMNVEV (reference sequence). This CDR3 comprises 14 residues.

This clonotype came up a few times. The chain combines TRBV4-1 with TRBJ2-7; unclear D gene. V gave up 0 bases and J gave up 6 bases, with 12 bases separating them. This CDR3 is 14 amino acids long. Per the germline V gene, CDR1 is MGHRA and CDR2 is YSYEKL. DNA for the CDR3: TGCGCCAGCAGCCAAGATATGGGTCTCCTCGAGCAGTACTTC. Translated, it gives CASSQDMGLLEQYF.

The J gene is TRBJ1-1, the V gene TRBV12-3 or TRBV12-4; perhaps TRBD1 as D (5 bases). This CDR3 has 15 amino acids. V was cut by 2 bases and J by 8 bases, with 18 bases left in between. CDR3 protein: CASSLYPGGGREAFF. The CDR3, as DNA: TGTGCCAGCAGTTTATACCCTGGGGGGGGGAGGGAAGCTTTCTTT.

This clonotype was seen a handful of times. This chain connects TRBV5-6 to TRBJ2-7; tentatively, D is TRBD1 (7 bases). The germline V and J ends were trimmed by 5 bases and 2 bases, with 14 bases remaining between them. Germline V gene data show CDR1 as SGHDT and CDR2 as YYEEEE. CDR3 length equals 14 residues. CDR3 coding DNA: TGTGCCAGCAGGTACCGCGGGACAGCCTACGAGCAGTACTTC. As protein: CASRYRGTAYEQYF. Using reference TRBV5-6 and TRBJ2-7 for the parts outside the CDR3, the full variable domain is DAGVTQSPTHLIKTRGQQVTLRCSPKSGHDTVSWYQQALGQGPQFIFQYYEEEERQRGNFPDRFSGHQFPNYSSELNVNALLLGDSALYLCASRYRGTAYEQYFGPGTRLTVT.

The chain joins TRBV12-3 or TRBV12-4 to TRBJ2-3; possibly TRBD2 for D (5 bases). This CDR3 has 15 residues. The V gene lost 6 bases and the J gene lost 8 bases, with 21 bases spanning the gap. DNA for the CDR3: TGTGCCAGCAGCCCCCATGCGGGTTGGGAACTTACGCAGTATTTT. Its translation: CASSPHAGWELTQYF.

The chain employs TRBV6-1 and TRBJ2-3, with TRBD1 as a possible D gene (5 bases). V was trimmed by 6 bases and J by 0 bases, leaving 13 bases between them. The CDR3 totals 15 residues. Germline V gene data show CDR1 as MNHNS and CDR2 as SASEGT. CDR3 sequence (DNA): TGTGCCAGCAGCTCGGTAACAGGTAGCACAGATACGCAGTATTTT. Its translation: CASSSVTGSTDTQYF.